This TCR beta chain stems from a study of cytomegalovirus exposure and HLA in healthy donors. Study summary: Unique TCRs from HLA-typed donors, 70 million to 85 million of them, were held in an early data release.

Findings and limits, study-wide: Some V segments, including TRBV6-2 and TRBV6-3, were excluded as indistinguishable. Cytomegalovirus association was listed for roughly 160 TCR beta chains.

A multiplex PCR was run with 60 Vbeta primers and 13 Jbeta primers. TCRdb keeps only in-frame clones here, not all; method: immunoSEQ multiplex PCR. Of some 150,000 clones listed, just under 85% are singletons. CDR1 and CDR2 (germline): MNHNS, SASEGT. This CDR3 is 15 amino acids long. This clone was observed a single time. The target antigen is unknown. The specimen sequenced was PBMCs. The clonotype originates from a woman in her thirties or forties in good health and CMV-seronegative. The V gene is TRBV6-1, the J gene TRBJ2-5, with 12 bases aligning to TRBD2. The end of the DNA aligns better with TRBJ2-7, so the J call may be wrong. The CDR3 DNA is TGTGCCAGCAGTGAGACTAGCGGGAGTAACTACGAGCAGTACTTC. Its protein is CASSETSGSNYEQYF.